These 25 T cell receptor beta chains share one sample of origin, sequenced in a study of T cells after yellow fever vaccination. TCRdb analysed the 5' RACE reads with MiXCR anew, one entry per CDR3 protein. The profile shows about 510,000 distinct CDR3 sequences, around a fifth of them singletons. Sequences were derived from PBMCs, sampled approximately 22 days after the first yellow fever vaccination. These receptors originate from a man younger than 30 who received the YFV17D yellow fever vaccine.

This chain links TRBV18 with TRBJ2-2; no clear D gene. The CDR3 runs to 14 residues. From germline, CDR1 is KGHSH and CDR2 LQKENI. V gave up 2 bases and J gave up 1 base, with 5 bases separating them. CDR3 region: CASSPVENTGELFF. The CDR3 DNA reads as TGTGCCAGCTCACCAGTAGAGAACACCGGGGAGCTGTTTTTT.

This clonotype was counted only a few times. The chain has TRBV29-1 and TRBJ2-1; 8 nucleotides align to TRBD2. Germline V gene sequence: CDR1 SQVTM, CDR2 ANQGSEA. The CDR3 is 12 amino acids. V trimming: 4 bases; J trimming: 8 bases; junction bases outside the gene matches: 4. The CDR3 DNA reads as TGCAGCGTTGTCGGGGGGGGTGATGAGCAGTTCTTC. Residues: CSVVGGGDEQFF.

This sequence joins TRBV6-5 and TRBJ2-7; D might be TRBD1 (5 bases). The V end lost 2 bases, the J end lost 3 bases, and 11 bases lay between the germline ends. The length of the CDR3 is 14 residues. The V gene's germline CDR1 is MNHEY and CDR2 SVGAGI. For the CDR3, the DNA is TGTGCCAGCAGTTACGAGCAAAGGGGCTACGAGCAGTACTTC. Translating gives CASSYEQRGYEQYF.

The gene calls are TRBV11-2 and TRBJ2-1; D remains unclear. V lost 1 base and J 7 bases, leaving 8 bases between the germline ends. Per germline, CDR1 SGHAT and CDR2 FQNNGV. The CDR3 is made up of 13 amino acids. In DNA form, the CDR3 reads TGTGCCAGCAGCTTAGGGTACAGAAATGAGCAGTTCTTC. It encodes CASSLGYRNEQFF.

The chain combines TRBV27 with TRBJ2-7; the D gene is possibly TRBD1 (6 bases). This CDR3 has 13 amino acids. V lost 6 bases to trimming and J lost 6 bases, with 15 bases between them. Looked up from germline, CDR1 is MNHEY and CDR2 is SMNVEV (reference sequence). The CDR3 sequence is CASSFVQGLEQYV. The CDR3 bases are TGTGCCAGCAGCTTTGTACAGGGCCTCGAGCAGTACGTC.

The J gene is TRBJ1-5, the V gene TRBV28; D may be TRBD1 (6 bases). CDR1 and CDR2 from the germline V gene are MDHEN and SYDVKM. V lost 1 base and J lost 3, with 13 bases in between. The CDR3 extends over 16 amino acids. CDR3 region: CASSLSGQGFNQPQHF. CDR3 nucleotides: TGTGCCAGCAGTTTATCCGGGCAGGGGTTCAATCAGCCCCAGCATTTT.

The J gene is TRBJ1-5, the V gene TRBV6-2 or TRBV6-3; D is undetermined. There are 14 residues in the CDR3. V lost 2 bases and J lost 4, with 9 bases in between. The germline gives CDR1 MNHEY, CDR2 SVGEGT. CDR3 sequence (DNA): TGTGCCAGCAGTTACGGAAGGGTAAATCAGCCCCAGCATTTT. It codes for CASSYGRVNQPQHF.

This sequence joins TRBV5-1 and TRBJ1-6; the match to TRBD1 covers 8 bases. V lost 0 bases to trimming and J lost 6 bases; unmatched junction nucleotides: 8. Germline CDR1 is SGHRS and CDR2 is YFSETQ. This CDR3 has 17 residues. This CDR3 reads CASSLVSWTGSNSPLHF. In DNA form, the CDR3 reads TGCGCCAGCAGCTTGGTATCTTGGACAGGGTCTAATTCACCCCTCCACTTT.

The rearrangement joins TRBV29-1 to TRBJ2-2; D is undetermined. V shed 4 bases and J shed 4 bases, with 13 bases lying between them. Germline CDR1 and CDR2: SQVTM and ANQGSEA. CDR3 size: 14 residues. The CDR3, as DNA: TGCAGCGTTGGGCAGGACCCTTTCACCGGGGAGCTGTTTTTT. It specifies CSVGQDPFTGELFF.

The rearrangement links TRBV7-9 to TRBJ1-1; D gene unclear. The CDR3 sequence is 13 residues long. Germline V gene lookup returns CDR1 SEHNR and CDR2 FQNEAQ (reference sequence). Trimming pared 3 bases from V and 5 bases from J, leaving 10 bases between. The CDR3 sequence is CASSFLVGTEAFF. Written as DNA, the CDR3 is TGTGCCAGCAGCTTTCTAGTCGGAACTGAAGCTTTCTTT.

The chain employs TRBV10-3 and TRBJ2-7; D perhaps matches TRBD2 (6 bases). The CDR3 covers 11 residues. Trimming stripped 4 bases from V and 13 bases from J, with 14 bases between. Germline-derived CDR1 and CDR2 are ENHRY and SYGVKD. The CDR3 sequence is CAISAGTGGYF. The DNA for the CDR3 is TGTGCCATCAGTGCGGGAACCGGGGGATACTTC.

The J gene is TRBJ1-1, the V gene TRBV10-3; D is unresolved. Looked up from germline, CDR1 is ENHRY and CDR2 is SYGVKD. The CDR3 has 12 residues. With 10 bases removed from V and 3 bases from J, the gap between germline ends came to 12 bases. CDR3 region: CATRLEDTEAFF. DNA for the CDR3: TGTGCCACCCGCCTGGAGGACACTGAAGCTTTCTTT.

The chain recombines TRBV6-2 or TRBV6-3 with TRBJ2-2; D remains unclear. The ends were cut back, 7 bases at V and 8 bases at J, with 8 bases in the middle. Germline values: CDR1 MNHEY, CDR2 SVGEGT. CDR3 length: 11 residues. DNA of the CDR3: TGTGCCAGCAAGACAACGGGGGAGCTGTTTTTT. It is translated as CASKTTGELFF.

The chain joins TRBV20-1 to TRBJ2-2; 11 bases fit TRBD2. The junction had 7 bases not matched to a gene; V was cut back by 5 bases and J by 2 bases. The germline CDR1 and CDR2 sequences are DFQATT and SNEGSKA (reference sequence). This CDR3 comprises 16 residues. In DNA, the CDR3 is TGCAGTGCTTACTGGCTAGCGGGGGGAAACACCGGGGAGCTGTTTTTT. It translates to CSAYWLAGGNTGELFF.

The rearrangement links TRBV7-9 to TRBJ1-4; TRBD1 matches at 9 bases. The CDR3 consists of 16 residues. V lost 8 bases and J lost 4; bases outside the gene matches: 11. Germline-derived CDR1 and CDR2 are SEHNR and FQNEAQ (reference sequence). In nucleotides, the CDR3 is TGTGCCAGCGGCGAAAACCGGGACAGGGTTAATGAAAAACTGTTTTTT. Amino acid sequence: CASGENRDRVNEKLFF.

The table lists this clonotype with a few counts. V usage is TRBV10-3 and J usage is TRBJ1-1, with D unresolved. V lost 10 bases and J lost 5, with 20 bases in between. From germline, CDR1 is ENHRY and CDR2 SYGVKD. The CDR3 has 14 amino acids. In DNA form, the CDR3 reads TGTGCCACTCAAGGCCGGGGAGTGGAAACTGAAGCTTTCTTT. Encoded protein: CATQGRGVETEAFF.

V is TRBV6-5 and J is TRBJ1-1; 10 bases match TRBD1. The CDR3 consists of 15 residues. CDR1 MNHEY and CDR2 SVGAGI come from the germline V gene. V was clipped by 4 bases and J by 4 bases; unmatched bases: 6. In DNA form, the CDR3 reads TGTGCCAGCAGTTTCCGACAGGGGGCTTCCACTGAAGCTTTCTTT. Amino acids: CASSFRQGASTEAFF.

This clonotype was recorded a few times. The chain carries TRBV12-3 or TRBV12-4 and TRBJ2-3; D is undetermined. The CDR3 runs 11 residues. V gave up 7 bases and J gave up 2 bases, with 4 bases separating them. This CDR3 is CASTDTDTQYF. CDR3 coding DNA: TGTGCCAGCACTGACACAGATACGCAGTATTTT.

This clonotype was observed a handful of times. The rearrangement links TRBV5-1 to TRBJ2-2; maybe TRBD2 (5 bases). The germline V and J ends were trimmed by 8 bases and 4 bases, with 15 bases remaining between them. This CDR3 is built from 14 residues. CDR1 and CDR2 from the germline V gene are SGHRS and YFSETQ. The CDR3 sequence is CASDRDLGTGELFF. The CDR3 nucleotides are TGCGCCAGTGACCGGGATCTTGGCACCGGGGAGCTGTTTTTT.

J is TRBJ2-7 and V is TRBV7-9, with TRBD2 identical over 7 bases. The CDR3 loop spans 13 amino acids. CDR1 is SEHNR, CDR2 FQNEAQ, per germline (reference sequence). The V and J ends lost 5 bases and 6 bases, in that order; junction bases with no gene match: 7. This chain's CDR3 is CASSQKPGGEQYV. In DNA, the CDR3 is TGTGCCAGCAGCCAAAAGCCGGGGGGCGAGCAGTACGTC.

This clonotype was recorded a few times. The chain joins TRBV29-1 to TRBJ1-5; D is perhaps TRBD1 (5 bases). This CDR3 has 15 residues. With 5 bases removed from V and 2 bases from J, the gap between germline ends came to 16 bases. The germline gives CDR1 SQVTM, CDR2 ANQGSEA. DNA of the CDR3: TGCAGCGTTTCCTGGGGGTCGTCGGGCAATCAGCCCCAGCATTTT. Translated: CSVSWGSSGNQPQHF.

This clonotype occurred a few times. The genes are TRBV6-2 or TRBV6-3 and TRBJ1-6; D is unresolved. Germline V CDR1 and CDR2: MNHEY, SVGEGT. Trimming stripped 2 bases from V and 7 bases from J, with 9 bases between. CDR3 length equals 14 residues. The CDR3 here is CASSYGRPNSPLHF. DNA for the CDR3: TGTGCCAGCAGTTACGGGCGGCCAAATTCACCCCTCCACTTT.

This clonotype was counted only a few times. Here the CDR3 reads CASSKMDRGQTTGELFF. In nucleotides, the CDR3 is TGTGCCAGCAGCAAAATGGACAGGGGGCAGACCACCGGGGAGCTGTTTTTT. This chain links TRBV5-5 with TRBJ2-2, with 11 bases aligning to TRBD1. After removal of 4 bases from V and 4 bases from J, the junction contained 9 bases not matched to a gene. CDR3 length: 17 residues. Germline assignment: CDR1 SGHKS and CDR2 YYEKEE (reference sequence).

This clonotype was seen only a few times. The chain is built from TRBV10-3 and TRBJ2-1; 12 bases are a match to TRBD2. The CDR3 runs 15 residues. V shed 0 bases, J shed 8 bases, and the junction held 2 bases outside the gene matches. The germline V gene has CDR1 ENHRY and CDR2 SYGVKD. The CDR3 is CAISESSSGGDEQFF. The CDR3 bases are TGTGCCATCAGTGAGTCGTCTAGCGGGGGGGATGAGCAGTTCTTC.

This clonotype has only a few counts. This chain connects TRBV29-1 to TRBJ1-2; unclear D gene. The CDR3 extends over 14 amino acids. Trimming took off 5 bases at V and 0 bases at J, with 13 bases between the two ends. CDR1 and CDR2 from the germline V gene are SQVTM and ANQGSEA. Here the CDR3 DNA reads TGCAGCGTTCTGCCGGTAGCAGCTAACTATGGCTACACCTTC. As protein: CSVLPVAANYGYTF.